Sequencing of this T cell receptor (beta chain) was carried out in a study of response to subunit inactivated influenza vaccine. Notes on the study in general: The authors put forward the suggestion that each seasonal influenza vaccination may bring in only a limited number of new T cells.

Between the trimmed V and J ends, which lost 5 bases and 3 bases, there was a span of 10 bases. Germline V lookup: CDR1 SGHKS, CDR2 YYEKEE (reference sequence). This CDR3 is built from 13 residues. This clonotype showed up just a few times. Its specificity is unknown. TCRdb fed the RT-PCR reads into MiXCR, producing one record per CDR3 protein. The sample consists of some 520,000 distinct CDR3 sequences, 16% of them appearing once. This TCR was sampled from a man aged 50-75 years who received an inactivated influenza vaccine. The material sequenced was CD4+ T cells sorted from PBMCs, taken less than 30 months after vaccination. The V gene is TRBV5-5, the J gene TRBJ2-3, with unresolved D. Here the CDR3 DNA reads TGTGCCAGCAGTCGCATTGGGACAGATACGCAGTATTTT. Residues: CASSRIGTDTQYF.